These 8 T cell receptor beta chains originate from one sample sequenced in a study of cytomegalovirus exposure and HLA in healthy donors. Vbeta (60) and Jbeta (13) primers were used in the PCR. Using immunoSEQ multiplex PCR, the repertoire was profiled, and TCRdb retains in-frame clones only, with some absent. The table shows 300,000 or so clones, with approximately 85% occurring only once. The sequencing sample was made of PBMCs. Receptors originate from a woman in her forties in good health and CMV-seropositive.

This chain uses TRBV7-9 with TRBJ1-1; the D gene is possibly TRBD1 (5 bases). Germline CDR1 is SEHNR and CDR2 is FQNEAQ (reference sequence). This CDR3 is 15 amino acids long. V dropped 3 bases and J dropped 2 bases, with 13 bases sitting between them. The CDR3: CASSFSGLGNTEAFF. In DNA, the CDR3 is TGTGCCAGCAGCTTTTCAGGGTTGGGAAACACTGAAGCTTTCTTT.

This chain links TRBV5-1 with TRBJ1-1; 9 bases fit TRBD1. The CDR3 is 15 residues long. V was clipped by 4 bases and J by 4 bases; unmatched bases: 8. CDR1 is SGHRS and CDR2 is YFSETQ in the germline V gene. In DNA, the CDR3 is TGCGCCAGCAGCCCTAGGGGACAGGGACCCACTGAAGCTTTCTTT. It is translated as CASSPRGQGPTEAFF.

In the case of this clone: The same CDR3 also results from other DNA sequences found in this sample. This chain links TRBV29-1 with TRBJ1-1; TRBD1 matches 9 bases. Germline CDR1 SQVTM, CDR2 ANQGSEA. The V and J ends lost 6 bases and 5 bases, in that order; junction bases with no gene match: 1. This CDR3 comprises 11 residues. The CDR3 bases are TGCAGCGTGGACAGGGGAACTGAAGCTTTCTTT. Translated: CSVDRGTEAFF.

This clone was seen a few times. V is TRBV27 and J is TRBJ1-5; weak D call: TRBD1 (5 bases). CDR1 MNHEY and CDR2 SMNVEV come from the germline V gene (reference sequence). Trimming pared 8 bases from V and 2 bases from J, leaving 13 bases between. The CDR3 contains 14 residues. The CDR3 DNA reads as TGTGCCAGCCGGGGGGTGGCCGGCAATCAGCCCCAGCATTTT. It encodes CASRGVAGNQPQHF.

This chain links TRBV28 with TRBJ1-2; D gene ambiguous. The CDR3 loop spans 12 amino acids. Between the trimmed V and J ends, which lost 1 base and 8 bases, there was a span of 8 bases. In germline, CDR1 is MDHEN, CDR2 SYDVKM. CDR3 in DNA: TGTGCCAGCAGTTTATCGGCGGGAGGCTACACCTTC. Translating gives CASSLSAGGYTF.

The rearrangement joins TRBV19 to TRBJ2-3, with 7 bases fitting TRBD2. The CDR3 loop spans 16 amino acids. V lost 8 bases and J lost 3; bases outside the gene matches: 14. The germline V gene encodes CDR1 LNHDA and CDR2 SQIVND (reference sequence). CDR3 coding DNA: TGTGCCAGTTGCCCGGGCCTATGGGAGGGGACAGATACGCAGTATTTT. Protein product: CASCPGLWEGTDTQYF. Filled out from reference TRBV19 and TRBJ2-3, the complete variable domain reads DGGITQSPKYLFRKEGQNVTLSCEQNLNHDAMYWYRQDPGQGLRLIYYSQIVNDFQKGDIAEGYSVSREKKESFPLTVTSAQKNPTAFYLCASCPGLWEGTDTQYFGPGTRLTVL.

The chain is built from TRBV9 and TRBJ1-3; D remains unclear. This CDR3 is built from 14 residues. Germline V gene data show CDR1 as SGDLS and CDR2 as YYNGEE. V was pared by 7 bases and J by 3 bases, with 14 bases between. CDR3 in amino acids: CASGPAGFGNTIYF. In nucleotides, the CDR3 is TGTGCCAGCGGCCCTGCGGGGTTTGGAAACACCATATATTTT.

The chain combines TRBV6-1 with TRBJ2-3; TRBD2 matches at 7 bases. The CDR3 contains 17 residues. After removal of 4 bases from V and 2 bases from J, the junction contained 12 bases not matched to a gene. The germline CDR1 and CDR2 sequences are MNHNS and SASEGT. CDR3 sequence (DNA): TGTGCCAGCAGTGGGTTTTGGCTAGCGGACATCACAGATACGCAGTATTTT. Protein product: CASSGFWLADITDTQYF.